The source of this T cell receptor (beta chain) is a study of cytomegalovirus exposure and HLA in healthy donors. The primer mix had 60 Vbeta and 13 Jbeta primers. Some clones are missing from TCRdb's copy, which holds only in-frame ones; the method was immunoSEQ multiplex PCR. In the table there are about 150,000 clones, 60% to 80% of which are singletons. V lost 5 bases to trimming and J lost 4 bases, with 12 bases between them. CDR1 is MNHEY, CDR2 SVGAGI, per germline. The CDR3 is made up of 14 amino acids. Material for sequencing was PBMCs. This rearrangement joins TRBV6-5 to TRBJ2-1; no reliable D call. The sequence was obtained from a woman in her thirties in good health and CMV-seronegative. CDR3 protein: CASSPQTLYNEQFF. Here the CDR3 DNA reads TGTGCCAGCAGTCCTCAGACTTTATACAATGAGCAGTTCTTC.